These T cell receptor beta chains were read from a single sample in a study of T cell responses to AZD1222 COVID-19 vaccine. Sequencing used immunoSEQ multiplex PCR; TCRdb keeps in-frame clones, though not all of them. This table has approximately 130,000 clones, less than 95% appearing once. The sample in question was peripheral blood, obtained on day 0 of AZD1222 vaccination. The source is an adult in good health. The CDR3 runs from the conserved cysteine through the conserved F or W. Each record gives: V gene, D gene, clone size, J gene, CDR3 DNA, CDR3 protein. A D gene is named only where the DNA matches it firmly. Clone size is shown for a subset of rows, as once, few, many or a class of expanded clone.

>TRBV18|-|-|TRBJ1-4
TGTGCCAGCTCACCATTGGGGGAAAAACTGTTTTTT
CASSPLGEKLFF
>TRBV5-1|TRBD2|-|TRBJ2-7
TGCGCCAGCAGCCGCCCCTCTAGCGGGAGCGGGAACGAGCAGTACTTC
CASSRPSSGSGNEQYF
>TRBV25-1|TRBD2|-|TRBJ2-1
TGTGCCAGCAGAGGAACTAGCGGTTCTTACAATGAGCAGTTCTTC
CASRGTSGSYNEQFF
>TRBV18|-|-|TRBJ2-7
TGTGCCAGCTCACTGGCCCAAGACTACGAGCAGTACTTC
CASSLAQDYEQYF
>TRBV30|-|once|TRBJ2-5
TGTGCCTGGAGTGGTAGTAAGACCCAGTACTTC
CAWSGSKTQYF
>TRBV28|-|-|TRBJ1-2
TGTGCCAGCAGTTTTCTCAGGGTCTACACCTTC
CASSFLRVYTF
>TRBV12-5|TRBD1|-|TRBJ1-3
TGTGCTAGTGGTTTGCTTACCCTAGGGACAGCCGGAAACACCATATATTTT
CASGLLTLGTAGNTIYF
>TRBV15|-|once|TRBJ1-4
TGTGCCACCAGCAGGGCAATCAGGGTTGGGGAAAAACTGTTTTTT
CATSRAIRVGEKLFF
>TRBV27|TRBD1|-|TRBJ1-2
TGTGCCAGCAGTTCTCAGGGGGCGCCGGGCTACACCTTC
CASSSQGAPGYTF
>TRBV30|-|-|TRBJ1-2
TGTGCCTGGAGTTCTGACAACTATGGCTACACCTTC
CAWSSDNYGYTF
>TRBV5-6|-|-|TRBJ1-6
TGTGCCAGCAGGATTGCCAGGGATGATTCACCCCTCCACTTT
CASRIARDDSPLHF
>TRBV11-2|-|once|TRBJ1-1
TGTGCCAGCAGCTCGCGCAGGAACACTGAAGCTTTCTTT
CASSSRRNTEAFF
>TRBV6-1|-|-|TRBJ1-3
TGTGCCAGCAGCGGGGGGCTGGGAAACACCATATATTTT
CASSGGLGNTIYF
>TRBV30|-|once|TRBJ1-3
TGTGCCTGGAAGGTGGCGCCTGGAAACACCATATATTTT
CAWKVAPGNTIYF
>TRBV27|-|-|TRBJ1-2
TGTGCCAGCAGACAGGGTGGGAATTATGGCTACACCTTC
CASRQGGNYGYTF
>TRBV2|-|-|TRBJ1-1
TGTGCCAGCACTACGGACCGTAACACTGAAGCTTTCTTT
CASTTDRNTEAFF
>TRBV9|-|few|TRBJ2-1
TGTGCCAGCAGCCCGAACACTCTGGGTAGGGAGCAGTTCTTC
CASSPNTLGREQFF
>TRBV9|TRBD1|-|TRBJ1-2
TGTGCCAGCAGCGACAGGGGAAATGGCTACACCTTC
CASSDRGNGYTF
>TRBV19|-|-|TRBJ1-1
TGTGCCAGTAGTATAGTACGGGGGAGGGAAGCTTTCTTT
CASSIVRGREAFF
>TRBV5-1|-|-|TRBJ1-2
TGCGCCAGCAGCTTGGTTTTAGACGGTCCTACCTATGGCTACACCTTC
CASSLVLDGPTYGYTF
>TRBV19|-|-|TRBJ2-6
TGTGCCAGTTATAAACAGGGGGCCAACGTCCTGACTTTC
CASYKQGANVLTF
>TRBV19|-|-|TRBJ1-2
TGTGCCAGTAGTATAGATGGAGGGAGCCACCGAGGCTACACCTTC
CASSIDGGSHRGYTF
>TRBV2|-|-|TRBJ1-4
TGTGCCACCAAAGAGTCAGGGTGGGGAACCCCAACTAATGAAAAACTGTTTTTT
CATKESGWGTPTNEKLFF
>TRBV6-5|TRBD1|-|TRBJ1-2
TGTGCCAGCAGAACCGTCGGGACAGGCTATGGCTACACCTTC
CASRTVGTGYGYTF
>TRBV12-3/TRBV12-4|-|-|TRBJ2-2
TGTGCCAGCAGTAGAGACGAGGGGGAGCTGTTTTTT
CASSRDEGELFF
>TRBV27|-|-|TRBJ2-7
TGTGCCAGCAGTCCCCAGACAGCCGCCTACGAGCAGTACTTC
CASSPQTAAYEQYF
>TRBV18|-|-|TRBJ2-7
TGTGCCAGCTCCCCTACCCACTCCTACGAGCAGTACTTC
CASSPTHSYEQYF
>TRBV10-2|TRBD2|-|TRBJ2-1
TGCGCCAGCAGTGAGTCCGGACTAGCGGGCCACAATGAGCAGTTCTTC
CASSESGLAGHNEQFF
>TRBV6-1|-|once|TRBJ1-2
TGTGCCAGCAGTGAAGCCACCGGGGGGGTGTATGGCTACACCTTC
CASSEATGGVYGYTF
>TRBV9|-|-|TRBJ2-1
TGTGCCAGCAGCCCACGGGAGCTGGGGTACAATGAGCAGTTCTTC
CASSPRELGYNEQFF
>TRBV6-5|TRBD1|-|TRBJ1-5
TGTGCCAGCAGTTACTCGGTCGACAGGGGAAATCAGCCCCAGCATTTT
CASSYSVDRGNQPQHF
>TRBV20-1|TRBD1|-|TRBJ2-3
TGCAGTGCTAGTTGGGGACAGGGACGGACAGATACGCAGTATTTT
CSASWGQGRTDTQYF
>TRBV6-5|-|-|TRBJ2-7
TGTGCCAGCAATCAGCCACATTCCTACGAGCAGTACTTC
CASNQPHSYEQYF
>TRBV19|TRBD1|-|TRBJ1-1
TGTGCCAGTAACCCCGGGACAGGGGGCCTAGACACTGAAGCTTTCTTT
CASNPGTGGLDTEAFF
>TRBV5-5|-|-|TRBJ1-3
TGTGCCAGCAGCTTGATCGCCAACTGGAACTCTGGAAACACCATATATTTT
CASSLIANWNSGNTIYF
>TRBV28|-|-|TRBJ1-2
TGTGCCAGCAGCCCCGGGGGGAGCAACTATGGCTACACCTTC
CASSPGGSNYGYTF
>TRBV29-1|-|once|TRBJ2-1
TGCAGCGTTGATCGGCCGAGCTACAATGAGCAGTTCTTC
CSVDRPSYNEQFF
>TRBV6-5|TRBD1|-|TRBJ1-1
TGTGCCAGCCAACCAGGGGGGCGAACTGAAGCTTTCTTT
CASQPGGRTEAFF
>TRBV2|TRBD1|-|TRBJ1-4
TGTGCCAGCTTAAGGCCGGACAGGGGTGAAAAACTGTTTTTT
CASLRPDRGEKLFF
>TRBV3-1/TRBV3-2|-|-|TRBJ2-7
TGTGCCAGCAGGTCGAGGGAGACTCCCTACGAGCAGTACTTC
CASRSRETPYEQYF
>TRBV19|-|-|TRBJ1-2
TGTGCCAGTAGTATGATAGGGGAGACCGGCTACACCTTC
CASSMIGETGYTF
>TRBV4-1|-|-|TRBJ1-2
TGCGCCAGCAGCCAAGATAACGTCGGGTGGGGCTACACCTTC
CASSQDNVGWGYTF
>TRBV6-4|-|-|TRBJ2-2
TGTGCCAGCAGTGACGTCTTCCCTCCGAACACCGGGGAGCTGTTTTTT
CASSDVFPPNTGELFF
>TRBV3-1/TRBV3-2|-|-|TRBJ1-2
TGTGCCAGCAGCCTCGACAGGTTACAGCCGTCTGGCTACACCTTC
CASSLDRLQPSGYTF
>TRBV27|TRBD2|-|TRBJ2-3
TGTGCCAGCCGTTTCGAGAATAGCGGGAAAGGAGGTACAGATACGCAGTATTTT
CASRFENSGKGGTDTQYF
>TRBV2|-|-|TRBJ2-2
TGTGCCAGCAAAGAGGCTGCACTGGGGTCCACCGGGGAGCTGTTTTTT
CASKEAALGSTGELFF
>TRBV6-5|-|-|TRBJ2-5
TGTGCCAGCACCTCGGCGCCAGGGGTGGGGGCCCAGTACTTC
CASTSAPGVGAQYF
>TRBV7-9|TRBD1|-|TRBJ1-2
TGTGCCAGCAGCCCGGCGAACAGGGGTAAAGAGAGTGGCTACACCTTC
CASSPANRGKESGYTF
>TRBV28|-|-|TRBJ1-5
TGTGCCAGCAGTTTGAGCGGTGCCCTCTACCAGCCCCAGCATTTT
CASSLSGALYQPQHF
>TRBV20-1|-|-|TRBJ1-2
TGCAGTGCTAGTTTCCCATCCCAGGCGGGCTACACCTTC
CSASFPSQAGYTF
>TRBV9|TRBD1|-|TRBJ1-5
TGTGCCAGCAGCCCGACGGACAGGGGAAATCAGCCCCAGCATTTT
CASSPTDRGNQPQHF
>TRBV10-2|TRBD1|-|TRBJ1-3
TGCGCCAGCAGTGGACAGGGCTCTGGAAACACCATATATTTT
CASSGQGSGNTIYF
>TRBV12-3/TRBV12-4|-|-|TRBJ1-6
TGTGCCAGCAGTTTAGGGGGGAATTCACCCCTCCACTTT
CASSLGGNSPLHF
>TRBV3-1/TRBV3-2|-|-|TRBJ2-7
TGTGCCAGCAGCCACACAGGTCCCTACGAGCAGTACTTC
CASSHTGPYEQYF
>TRBV6-5|-|-|TRBJ1-1
TGTGCCAGCACCGACTGGACTTCCGAAGCTTTCTTT
CASTDWTSEAFF